This T cell receptor (beta chain) was profiled in a study of cytomegalovirus exposure and HLA in healthy donors. Study results and caveats: Within the data, a cluster of highly shared sequence variants was likely a sequencing artifact. The authors reported that TCR beta sequences could predict HLA-A and HLA-B alleles. These predictions were accurate for most subjects in the first cohort. The only immune exposure information that was available was CMV serostatus.

The CDR3 is 16 residues long. In the case of this clone: Its specificity is not known.

Primers for the PCR totalled 60 Vbeta and 13 Jbeta. As handled by the study authors: Later, some 75 million unique TCR beta chains were counted in an analysis, and 10 million to 12 million of them were shared. Produced via immunoSEQ multiplex PCR; TCRdb's table is partial and in-frame only. For V, J and clone size, that table is used; D and trimming come from the DNA. Of around 130,000 clones listed, 80% were seen once; the top ten hold around 3.6%. The chain is built from TRBV21-1 and TRBJ1-1. TRBV21-1 is given as a pseudogene. Sequencing used PBMCs. This receptor was identified in a woman aged 40 to 55 in good health and CMV-seronegative. The CDR3 protein is CASSKARGRVTTEAFF. DNA for the CDR3: TGTGCCAGCAGCAAAGCAAGGGGGAGGGTAACCACTGAAGCTTTCTTT.